This TCR beta chain was recorded in a study of blood T cell repertoires in COVID-19. As for the study in general: In each case, the material was cDNA or gDNA derived from T cells, B-cell-depleted T cells, or PBMCs.

Authors' data handling: Reference gene primer amplification gave nucleated cell count estimates. Clones were sequenced by immunoSEQ multiplex PCR, and TCRdb holds only the in-frame ones, with some missing. D and trimming come from the DNA, and the V and J calls and clone size come from that table. The repertoire holds some 150,000 clones, with 80% to 90% as singletons. Trimming took 4 bases from V and 5 from J, leaving 11 bases between them. The germline CDR1 and CDR2 sequences are KGHDR and SFDVKD. The CDR3 sequence is 14 residues long. Sequenced: peripheral blood. This TCR was sampled from a man aged 35-49 years who had recovered from COVID-19. V gene TRBV24-1 combines with J gene TRBJ1-5, with a tentative D call TRBD1 (5 bases). The CDR3 protein is CATSEVGGDQPQHF. In DNA form, the CDR3 reads TGTGCCACCAGTGAGGTAGGAGGGGATCAGCCCCAGCATTTT.